This T cell receptor (beta chain) was documented in a study of identical twins. The CDR3 extends over 14 amino acids. Germline values: CDR1 DFQATT, CDR2 SNEGSKA (reference sequence). The V segment lost 6 bases and the J segment 7 bases; nucleotides outside the gene matches: 14. One entry per CDR3 protein, called by TCRdb with MiXCR from the 5' RACE reads. The sample lists 400,000 to 650,000 distinct CDR3 sequences; roughly a fifth were seen once. In addition, the sample was reused for a study of T cells expressing NK-cell markers.

Material for sequencing was CD4+ T cells sorted from blood. This clonotype originated in a woman under 30 in good health. The chain combines TRBV20-1 with TRBJ1-2; 7 nucleotides align to TRBD1. CDR3 sequence: CSALPEGGRGGYTF. The DNA for the CDR3 is TGCAGTGCCCTCCCTGAAGGGGGCCGCGGTGGCTACACCTTC.